Sequencing of this T cell receptor (beta chain) was carried out in a study of neurological immune-mediated disorders (dated by TCRdb to 2018 to 2020). Concerning the study at large: Among the 34 multiple sclerosis patients, relapsing-remitting MS was present in roughly 30 and secondary progressive MS was present in 3. Alongside PBMC samples, the set of about 100 TCR-beta libraries contained longitudinal samples, technical triplicates, and paired CD4+ and CD8+ T-cell subsets that had been sorted. The cohort included about 70 subjects: approximately 14 with HAM/TSP, about 34 with multiple sclerosis, and 20 healthy controls. Peripheral blood TCR-beta repertoires from HTLV-I-associated myelopathy (HAM/TSP) patients, multiple sclerosis patients and healthy controls were compared by UMI-based sequencing.

The paper's findings and limits, for the study overall: In phylogenetic analysis, the repertoires of 18 of 34 MS patients grouped into a cluster of related CDR3 sequences, which suggests a possible signature at the repertoire level. The MS cluster was not associated with any clinical or MRI features, and the authors stated that larger cohorts are needed. No identical CDR3 amino acid sequences were shared among expanded clones across subjects, suggesting private TCR-beta repertoires in all groups. TCR clonal expansion was highest in HAM/TSP patients and lowest in MS patients, with MS patients falling below even healthy controls.

To synthesize cDNA, template-switch 5'RACE was performed with a primer carrying a 10-nucleotide random unique molecular identifier so that each TCR transcript was tagged. Every sequencing run yielded over 180 million TCR-beta sequences covering 15-18 subjects. The RNeasy kit was used for extraction of total RNA. Using the KAPA Real-time Library Amplification kit, TCR-beta VDJ regions were amplified with primers for the TCR constant region and the 5'RACE anchor. Sample indexes and Illumina adaptors were added in a first PCR, after which library yield was increased in a second PCR. After Ampure bead purification, the roughly 650 bp TCR product was size-selected on a 2% E-gel SizeSelection system. Before pooling, libraries had their quality checked on a Bioanalyzer, their concentration measured with Qubit, and their quantity determined with the Kapa Library Quantification kit. Paired-end 2 x 150 bp sequencing of the libraries was performed on an Illumina HiSeq 2500. To increase sequence diversity, roughly 24-32% phiX was spiked into each library pool. Regarding the original processing steps: The UMI-based MiGEC pipeline processed quality-filtered reads and removed over 90% of raw TCR sequences during error correction. IMGT germline references were used for aligning VDJ genes, and each clonotype was defined as a unique CDR3 amino acid sequence together with its V-J genes. Clonal expansion, Shannon diversity and CDR3 relatedness were evaluated with VDJtools (CalcPairwiseDistances, ClusterSamples), while phylogenetic trees were built in CLCbio workbench. A clone was classed as expanded if it had 8 or more unique UMIs, a cutoff based on coefficient-of-variation modelling across technical triplicates. TCRdb reprocessing: public reads trimmed at Q25 with fastp, clones called with MiXCR, in-frame beta chains kept. Identical CDR3 proteins give one entry, which carries the most common genes and DNA. In this record, the V and J calls reflect TCRdb's handling and not the investigators' own analysis. In this sample the table shows about 52,000 distinct CDR3 sequences, around 3.9% of which occur a single time. The ten biggest clones cover roughly 1.5% of the sample.

This clonotype has at least ten counts. No antigen is known for it. No clone much larger than this one lies a single base away; base qualities are absent. For the unsorted PBMC libraries, 2 million PBMCs were stored in RNAlater at -80 degrees C until RNA extraction and were used to generate the libraries. Multiple sclerosis patients were enrolled in a US clinical protocol evaluating disease progression by magnetic resonance imaging. Peripheral blood was subjected to Ficoll-Hypaque density gradient centrifugation to isolate PBMCs, which were then cryopreserved in liquid nitrogen. The sample consisted of PBMCs. The sequence was collected from a man aged 25-45 years with multiple sclerosis.

The DNA sequence reads TGTGCCAGCAGCCCTCGACAGGGAGGAACTGAAGCTTTCTTT. Its translation reads: CASSPRQGGTEAFF. Recombination connected TRBV7-9 to TRBJ1-1; 7 middle bases align to TRBD1. Its CDR3 holds 14 amino acids, cysteine through phenylalanine. CDR3 DNA only is kept here, 42 bases in frame from base 1. The germline V gene (reference sequence) gives CDR1 as SEHNR and CDR2 as FQNEAQ. Trimming takes 5 bases off V and 5 bases off J; junction bases not matched to a gene: 8. The CDR3 plus the reference TRBV7-9 and TRBJ1-1 genes for the other parts give the full variable domain: DTGVSQNPRHKITKRGQNVTFRCDPISEHNRLYWYRQTLGQGPEFLTYFQNEAQLEKSRLLSDRFSAERPKGSFSTLEIQRTEQGDSAMYLCASSPRQGGTEAFFGQGTRLTVV.